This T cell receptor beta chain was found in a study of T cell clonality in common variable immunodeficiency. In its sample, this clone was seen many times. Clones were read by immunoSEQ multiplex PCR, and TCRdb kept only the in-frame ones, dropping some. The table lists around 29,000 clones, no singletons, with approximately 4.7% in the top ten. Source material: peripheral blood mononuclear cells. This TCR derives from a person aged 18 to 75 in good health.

The CDR3 sequence: CASSLTAVEAFF. CDR3 bases read: TGTGCCAGCAGTTTAACAGCGGTTGAA. This rearrangement joins TRBV28 to TRBJ1-1; D remains unclear. Read data end 3 residues before the CDR3 end; the end is taken from the germline J gene. Germline V gene lookup returns CDR1 MDHEN and CDR2 SYDVKM. The CDR3 has 12 residues. V was shortened by 2 bases and J by 7 bases, with 8 bases between the two germline ends.